This TCR beta chain was identified in a study of control samples from healthy donors and cancer patients. The germline V and J ends were trimmed by 5 bases and 2 bases, with 12 bases remaining between them. Germline-derived CDR1 and CDR2 are LGHNT and FRNRAP. The CDR3 consists of 14 residues. Sequenced by immunoSEQ multiplex PCR; TCRdb stores in-frame clones only, minus some. Found here are 100,000 to 150,000 clones, around 92% of them singletons; the top ten hold under 0.7%. The chain uses TRBV12-5 and TRBJ1-1; D not certain. Source material: PBMCs. This TCR came from a man at least 80 years old with head and neck cancer. Here the CDR3 reads CASGPRTSNTEAFF. DNA for the CDR3: TGTGCTAGTGGTCCCCGGACCTCAAACACTGAAGCTTTCTTT.